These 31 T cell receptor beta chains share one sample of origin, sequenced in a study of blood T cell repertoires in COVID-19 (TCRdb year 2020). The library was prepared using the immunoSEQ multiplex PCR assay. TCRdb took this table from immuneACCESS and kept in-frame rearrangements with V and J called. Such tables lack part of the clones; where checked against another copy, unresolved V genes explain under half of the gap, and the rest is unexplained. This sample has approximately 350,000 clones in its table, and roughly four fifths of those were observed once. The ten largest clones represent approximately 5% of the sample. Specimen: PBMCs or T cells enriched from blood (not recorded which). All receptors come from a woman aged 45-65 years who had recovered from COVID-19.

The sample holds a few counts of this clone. In DNA form, the CDR3 reads TGTGCCAGCAGCGGGGGGGGAGGCTACACTGAAGCTTTCTTT. Amino acids: CASSGGGGYTEAFF. The chain is built from TRBV2 and TRBJ1-1; D perhaps matches TRBD1 (5 bases). Trimming stripped 6 bases from V and 3 bases from J, with 14 bases between. Germline V gene data show CDR1 as SNHLY and CDR2 as FYNNEI. The CDR3 totals 14 residues. Full variable domain (missing parts from reference TRBV2 and TRBJ1-1): EPEVTQTPSHQVTQMGQEVILRCVPISNHLYFYWYRQILGQKVEFLVSFYNNEISEKSEIFDDQFSVERPDGSNFTLKIRSTKLEDSAMYFCASSGGGGYTEAFFGQGTRLTVV.

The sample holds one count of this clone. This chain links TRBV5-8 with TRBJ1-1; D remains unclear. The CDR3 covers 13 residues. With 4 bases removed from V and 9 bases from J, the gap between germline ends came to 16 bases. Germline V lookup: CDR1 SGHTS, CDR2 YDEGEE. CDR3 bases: TGTGCCAGCAGCGCAACAGCTGCGGGTCAAGCTTTCTTT. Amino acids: CASSATAAGQAFF.

This CDR3 reads CATSSSQAPLEAFF. CDR3 coding DNA: TGTGCCACCAGCAGCTCACAGGCTCCCCTTGAAGCTTTCTTT. The chain has TRBV15 and TRBJ1-1; D may be TRBD1 (5 bases). The CDR3 is made up of 14 amino acids. The germline V gene has CDR1 LNHNV and CDR2 YYDKDF (reference sequence). The V end was cut by 3 bases, the J end by 7 bases, with 15 bases between.

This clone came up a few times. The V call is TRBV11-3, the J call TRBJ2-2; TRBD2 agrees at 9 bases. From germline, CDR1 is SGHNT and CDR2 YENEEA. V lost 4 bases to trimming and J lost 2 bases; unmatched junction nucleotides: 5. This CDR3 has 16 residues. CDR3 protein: CASSSRGGGNTGELFF. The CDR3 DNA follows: TGTGCCAGCAGCTCCCGCGGGGGGGGAAACACCGGGGAGCTGTTTTTT.

In DNA, the CDR3 is TGTGCCAGCAGCCCCCCGGGGGGGGAAACAGATACGCAGTATTTT. Its protein product is CASSPPGGETDTQYF. V is TRBV7-9 and J is TRBJ2-3; 8 bases match TRBD2. Germline V gene sequence: CDR1 SEHNR, CDR2 FQNEAQ (reference sequence). The CDR3 covers 15 residues. J lost 3 bases, V lost 5 bases, and 7 bases had no gene match.

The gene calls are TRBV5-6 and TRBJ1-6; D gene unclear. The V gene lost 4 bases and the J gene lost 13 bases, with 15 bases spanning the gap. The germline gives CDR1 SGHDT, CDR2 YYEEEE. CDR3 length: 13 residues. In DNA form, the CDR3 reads TGTGCCAGCAGCGGAGGGATCGGTGGTCCCCTCCACTTT. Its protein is CASSGGIGGPLHF.

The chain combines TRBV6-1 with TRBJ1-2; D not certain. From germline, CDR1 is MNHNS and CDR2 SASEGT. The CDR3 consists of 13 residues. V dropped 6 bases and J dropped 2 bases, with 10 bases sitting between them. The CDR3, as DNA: TGTGCCAGCAGCCAGACATTGAACTATGGCTACACCTTC. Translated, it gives CASSQTLNYGYTF.

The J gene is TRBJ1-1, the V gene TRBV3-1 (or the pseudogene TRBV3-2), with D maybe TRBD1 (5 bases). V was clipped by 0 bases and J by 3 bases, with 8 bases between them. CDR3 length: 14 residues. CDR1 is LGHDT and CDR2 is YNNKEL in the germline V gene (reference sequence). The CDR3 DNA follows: TGTGCCAGCAGCCAAGACCGGACATACACTGAAGCTTTCTTT. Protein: CASSQDRTYTEAFF.

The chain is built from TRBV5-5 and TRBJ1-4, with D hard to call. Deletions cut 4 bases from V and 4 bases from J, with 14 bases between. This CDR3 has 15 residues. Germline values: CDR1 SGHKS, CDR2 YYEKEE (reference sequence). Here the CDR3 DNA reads TGTGCCAGCAGCCACATACTCGGGGATAATGAAAAACTGTTTTTT. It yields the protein CASSHILGDNEKLFF.

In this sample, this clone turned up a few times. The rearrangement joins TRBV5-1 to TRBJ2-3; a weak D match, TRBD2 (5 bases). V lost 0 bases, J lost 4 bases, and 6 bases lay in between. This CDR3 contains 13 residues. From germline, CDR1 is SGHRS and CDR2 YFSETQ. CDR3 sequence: CASSLDGADTQYF. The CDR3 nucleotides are TGCGCCAGCAGCTTGGACGGGGCAGATACGCAGTATTTT.

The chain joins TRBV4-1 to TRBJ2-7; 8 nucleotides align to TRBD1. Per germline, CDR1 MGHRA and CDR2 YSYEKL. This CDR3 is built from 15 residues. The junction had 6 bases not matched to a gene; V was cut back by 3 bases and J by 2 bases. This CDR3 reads CASSHQDRGPYEQYF. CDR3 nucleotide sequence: TGCGCCAGCAGCCATCAAGACAGGGGTCCCTACGAGCAGTACTTC.

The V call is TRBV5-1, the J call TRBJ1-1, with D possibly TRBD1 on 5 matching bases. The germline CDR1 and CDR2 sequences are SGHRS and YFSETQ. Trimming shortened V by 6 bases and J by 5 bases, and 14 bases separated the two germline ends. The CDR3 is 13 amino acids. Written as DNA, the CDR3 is TGCGCCAGCACCCTGGCAGGGTTGACTGAAGCTTTCTTT. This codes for CASTLAGLTEAFF.

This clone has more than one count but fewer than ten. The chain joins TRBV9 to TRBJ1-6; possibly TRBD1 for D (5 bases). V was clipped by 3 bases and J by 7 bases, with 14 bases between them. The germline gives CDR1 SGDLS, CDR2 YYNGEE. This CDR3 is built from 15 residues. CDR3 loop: CASSEGNAFNSPLHF. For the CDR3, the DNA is TGTGCCAGCAGCGAGGGGAACGCGTTCAATTCACCCCTCCACTTT.

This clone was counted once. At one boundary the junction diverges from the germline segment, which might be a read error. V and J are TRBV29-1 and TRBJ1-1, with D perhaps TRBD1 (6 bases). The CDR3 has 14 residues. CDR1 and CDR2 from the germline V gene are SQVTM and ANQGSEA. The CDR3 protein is CSVEDWGGGLRRYF. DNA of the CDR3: TGCAGCGTTGAAGATTGGGGGGGCGGGCTGCGTCGGTACTTT.

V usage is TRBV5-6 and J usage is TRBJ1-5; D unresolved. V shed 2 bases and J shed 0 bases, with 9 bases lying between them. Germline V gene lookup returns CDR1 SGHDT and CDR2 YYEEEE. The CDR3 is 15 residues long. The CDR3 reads CASSFSPGSNQPQHF. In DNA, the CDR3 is TGTGCCAGCAGCTTTTCGCCGGGTAGCAATCAGCCCCAGCATTTT.

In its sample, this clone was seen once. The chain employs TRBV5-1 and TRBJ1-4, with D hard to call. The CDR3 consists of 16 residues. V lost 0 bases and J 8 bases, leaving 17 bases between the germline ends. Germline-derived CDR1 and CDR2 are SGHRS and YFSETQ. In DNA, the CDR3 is TGCGCCAGCAGCTTGGATCTGACAACGCGTATGGAAAAACTGTTTTTT. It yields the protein CASSLDLTTRMEKLFF.

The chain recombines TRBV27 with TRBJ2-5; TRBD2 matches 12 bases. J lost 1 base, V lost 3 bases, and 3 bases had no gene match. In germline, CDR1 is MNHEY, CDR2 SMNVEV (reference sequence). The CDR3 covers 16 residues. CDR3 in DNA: TGTGCCAGCAGTTTTATACTAGCGGGGGGCCAAGAGACCCAGTACTTC. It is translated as CASSFILAGGQETQYF.

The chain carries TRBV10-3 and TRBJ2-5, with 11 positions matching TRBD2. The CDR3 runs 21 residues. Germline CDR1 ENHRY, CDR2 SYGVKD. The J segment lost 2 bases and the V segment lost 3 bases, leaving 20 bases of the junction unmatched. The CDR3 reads CAISDPAPLSSGRPGQETQYF. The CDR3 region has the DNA TGTGCCATCAGTGACCCAGCCCCATTGTCTAGCGGGAGGCCGGGGCAAGAGACCCAGTACTTC.

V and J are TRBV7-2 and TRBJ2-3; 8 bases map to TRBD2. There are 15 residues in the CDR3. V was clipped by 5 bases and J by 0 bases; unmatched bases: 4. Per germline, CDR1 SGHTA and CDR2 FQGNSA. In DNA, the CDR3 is TGTGCCAGCAGCGCGACTAGCGCGAGCACAGATACGCAGTATTTT. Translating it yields CASSATSASTDTQYF.

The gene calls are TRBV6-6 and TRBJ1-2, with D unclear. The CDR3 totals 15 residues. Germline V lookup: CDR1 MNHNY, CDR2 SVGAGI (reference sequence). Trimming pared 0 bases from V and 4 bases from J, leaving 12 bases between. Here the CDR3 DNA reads TGTGCCAGCAGTTACTCTGAAGACTTCAGCTATGGCTACACCTTC. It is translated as CASSYSEDFSYGYTF.

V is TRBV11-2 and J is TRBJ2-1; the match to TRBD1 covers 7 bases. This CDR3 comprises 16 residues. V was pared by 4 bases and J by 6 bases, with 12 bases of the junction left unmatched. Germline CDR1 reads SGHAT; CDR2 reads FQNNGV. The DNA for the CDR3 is TGTGCCAGCAGCTCCGGGGACAGAGCTCCGATCAATGAGCAGTTCTTC. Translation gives CASSSGDRAPINEQFF.

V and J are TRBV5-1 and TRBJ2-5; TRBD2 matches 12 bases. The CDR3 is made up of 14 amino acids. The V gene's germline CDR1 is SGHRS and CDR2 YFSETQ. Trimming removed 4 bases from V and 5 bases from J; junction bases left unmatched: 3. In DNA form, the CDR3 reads TGCGCCAGCAGCCCCGGGACTAGCGGGGAGACCCAGTACTTC. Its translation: CASSPGTSGETQYF.

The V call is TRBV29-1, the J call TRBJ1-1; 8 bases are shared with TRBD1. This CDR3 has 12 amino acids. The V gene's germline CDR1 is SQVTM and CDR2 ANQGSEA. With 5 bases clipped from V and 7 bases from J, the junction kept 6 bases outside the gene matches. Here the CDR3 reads CSVNRGAHEAFF. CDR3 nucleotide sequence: TGCAGCGTTAACAGGGGGGCCCATGAAGCTTTCTTT.

The CDR3 coding sequence is TGTGCCAGCGGACAGGTCAACACCGGGGAGCTGTTTTTT. This sequence encodes CASGQVNTGELFF. This sequence joins TRBV6-5 and TRBJ2-2; 7 positions match TRBD1. V gave up 8 bases and J gave up 2 bases; unmatched junction bases: 2. Germline V gene data show CDR1 as MNHEY and CDR2 as SVGAGI. The CDR3 spans 13 residues.

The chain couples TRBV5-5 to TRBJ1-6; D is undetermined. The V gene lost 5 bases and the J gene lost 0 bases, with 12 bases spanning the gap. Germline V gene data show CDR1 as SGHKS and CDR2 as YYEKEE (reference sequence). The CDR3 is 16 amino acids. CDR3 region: CASRTSRSSYNSPLHF. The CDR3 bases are TGTGCCAGCAGGACCTCGAGGAGCTCCTATAATTCACCCCTCCACTTT.

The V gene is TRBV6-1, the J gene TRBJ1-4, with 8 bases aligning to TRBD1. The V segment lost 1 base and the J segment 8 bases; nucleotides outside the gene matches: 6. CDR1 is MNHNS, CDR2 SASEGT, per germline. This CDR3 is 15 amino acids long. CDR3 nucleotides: TGTGCCAGCAGTGAAGAGGACAGGGCCGGAGAAAAACTGTTTTTT. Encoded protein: CASSEEDRAGEKLFF.

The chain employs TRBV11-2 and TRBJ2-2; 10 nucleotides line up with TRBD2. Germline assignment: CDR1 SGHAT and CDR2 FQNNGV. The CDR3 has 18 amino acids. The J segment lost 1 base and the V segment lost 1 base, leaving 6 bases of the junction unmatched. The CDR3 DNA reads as TGTGCCAGCAGCTTAGCGGGACTAGCGACAGGGAACACCGGGGAGCTGTTTTTT. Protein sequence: CASSLAGLATGNTGELFF.

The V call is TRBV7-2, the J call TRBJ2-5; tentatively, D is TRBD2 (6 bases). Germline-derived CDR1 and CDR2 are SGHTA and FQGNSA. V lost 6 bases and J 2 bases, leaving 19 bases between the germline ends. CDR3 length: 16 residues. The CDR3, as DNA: TGTGCCAGCAGTCCCTGGGCGGGATTAGGGCAAGAGACCCAGTACTTC. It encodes CASSPWAGLGQETQYF.

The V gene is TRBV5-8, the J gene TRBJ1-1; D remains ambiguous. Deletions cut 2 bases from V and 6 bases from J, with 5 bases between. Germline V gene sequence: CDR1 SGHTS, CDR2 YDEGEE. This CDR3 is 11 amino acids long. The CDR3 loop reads CASSFLPEAFF. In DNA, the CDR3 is TGTGCCAGCAGCTTTCTTCCTGAAGCTTTCTTT.

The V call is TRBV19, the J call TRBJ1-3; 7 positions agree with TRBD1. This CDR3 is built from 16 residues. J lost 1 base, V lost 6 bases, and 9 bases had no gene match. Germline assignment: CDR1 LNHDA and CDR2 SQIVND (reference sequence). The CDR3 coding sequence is TGTGCCAGTAGCTCCGCGGGACAGACGTCTGGAAACACCATATATTTT. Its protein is CASSSAGQTSGNTIYF.

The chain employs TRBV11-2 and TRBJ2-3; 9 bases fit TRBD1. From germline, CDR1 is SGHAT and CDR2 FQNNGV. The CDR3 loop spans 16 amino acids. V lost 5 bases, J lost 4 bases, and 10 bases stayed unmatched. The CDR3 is CASSRTWGQGSDTQYF. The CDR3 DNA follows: TGTGCCAGCAGCCGAACCTGGGGACAGGGTTCAGATACGCAGTATTTT.